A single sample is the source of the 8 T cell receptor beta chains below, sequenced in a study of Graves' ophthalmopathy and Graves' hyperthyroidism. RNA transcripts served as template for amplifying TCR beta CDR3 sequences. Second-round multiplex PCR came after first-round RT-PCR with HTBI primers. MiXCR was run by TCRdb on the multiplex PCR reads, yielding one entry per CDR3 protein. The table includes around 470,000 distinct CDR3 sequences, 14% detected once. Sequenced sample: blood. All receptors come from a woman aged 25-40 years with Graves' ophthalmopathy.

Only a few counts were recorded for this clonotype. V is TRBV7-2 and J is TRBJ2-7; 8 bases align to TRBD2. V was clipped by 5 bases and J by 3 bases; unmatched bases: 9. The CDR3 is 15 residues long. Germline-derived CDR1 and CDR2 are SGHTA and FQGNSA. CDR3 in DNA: TGTGCCAGCAGCCCGGGGGCGGGACTAGTCTACGAGCAGTACTTC. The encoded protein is CASSPGAGLVYEQYF.

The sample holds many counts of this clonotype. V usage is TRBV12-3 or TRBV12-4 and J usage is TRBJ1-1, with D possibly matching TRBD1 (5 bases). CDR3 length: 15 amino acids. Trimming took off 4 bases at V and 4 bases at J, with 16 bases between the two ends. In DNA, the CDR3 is TGTGCCAGCAGTTGGGATCTGGGACGGGGCACTGAAGCTTTCTTT. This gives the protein CASSWDLGRGTEAFF.

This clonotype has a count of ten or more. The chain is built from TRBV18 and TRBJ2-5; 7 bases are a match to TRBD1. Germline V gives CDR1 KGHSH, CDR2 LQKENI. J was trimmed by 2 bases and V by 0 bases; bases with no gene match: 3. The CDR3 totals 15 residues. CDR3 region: CASSPPGQLQETQYF. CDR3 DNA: TGTGCCAGCTCACCACCGGGACAGCTACAAGAGACCCAGTACTTC.

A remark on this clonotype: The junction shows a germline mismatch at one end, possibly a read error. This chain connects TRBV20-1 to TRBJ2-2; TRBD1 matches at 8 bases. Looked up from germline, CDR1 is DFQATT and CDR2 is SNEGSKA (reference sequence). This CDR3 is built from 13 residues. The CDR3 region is CCALNRGAGELFF. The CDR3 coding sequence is TGCTGTGCTCTTAACAGGGGGGCCGGGGAGCTGTTTTTT.

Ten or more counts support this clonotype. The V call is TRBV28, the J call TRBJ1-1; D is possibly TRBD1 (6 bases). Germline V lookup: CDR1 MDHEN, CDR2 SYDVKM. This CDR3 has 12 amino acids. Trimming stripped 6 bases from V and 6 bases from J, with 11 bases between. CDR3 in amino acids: CASSLGQPEAFF. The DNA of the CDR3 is TGTGCCAGCAGCCTCGGACAGCCTGAAGCTTTCTTT. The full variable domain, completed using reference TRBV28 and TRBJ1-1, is DVKVTQSSRYLVKRTGEKVFLECVQDMDHENMFWYRQDPGLGLRLIYFSYDVKMKEKGDIPEGYSVSREKKERFSLILESASTNQTSMYLCASSLGQPEAFFGQGTRLTVV.

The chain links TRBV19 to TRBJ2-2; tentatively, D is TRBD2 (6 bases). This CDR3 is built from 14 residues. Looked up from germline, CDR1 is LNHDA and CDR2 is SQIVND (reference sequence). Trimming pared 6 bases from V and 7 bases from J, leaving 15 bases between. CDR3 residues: CASRWWGGDGELFF. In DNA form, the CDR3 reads TGTGCCAGTAGATGGTGGGGAGGCGACGGGGAGCTGTTTTTT.

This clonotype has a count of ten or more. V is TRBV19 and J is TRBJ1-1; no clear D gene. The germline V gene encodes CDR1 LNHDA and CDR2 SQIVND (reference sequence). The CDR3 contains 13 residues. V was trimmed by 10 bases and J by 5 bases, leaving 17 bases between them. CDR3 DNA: TGTGCCAAACCGGACCGGGCTGGGACTGAAGCTTTCTTT. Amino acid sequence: CAKPDRAGTEAFF.

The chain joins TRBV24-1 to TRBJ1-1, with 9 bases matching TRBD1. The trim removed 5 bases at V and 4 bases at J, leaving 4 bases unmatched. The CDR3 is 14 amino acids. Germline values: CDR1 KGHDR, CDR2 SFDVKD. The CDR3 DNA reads TGTGCCACCAGTGCAATGGACAGGGGCACTGAAGCTTTCTTT. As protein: CATSAMDRGTEAFF.